These 17 T cell receptor beta chains came from one sample sequenced in a study of T cell responses to AZD1222 COVID-19 vaccine. Method: immunoSEQ multiplex PCR; TCRdb's copy keeps in-frame clones and lacks some. The sample yields 97,000 or so clones, about 89% seen once. The specimen comprised peripheral blood, sampled 28 days after the second AZD1222 dose. These TCRs come from an adult who received the AZD1222 COVID-19 vaccine.

The gene calls are TRBV15 and TRBJ2-7; possible D gene TRBD2, 7 bases. V gave up 0 bases and J gave up 2 bases, with 14 bases separating them. Germline CDR1 and CDR2: LNHNV and YYDKDF (reference sequence). The length of the CDR3 is 16 residues. As DNA, the CDR3 is TGTGCCACCAGCAGAGAAGGGGGGGGAGACACCTACGAGCAGTACTTC. It encodes CATSREGGGDTYEQYF.

This chain uses TRBV6-5 with TRBJ1-5, with D perhaps TRBD1 (5 bases). The CDR3 consists of 14 residues. The ends were cut back, 5 bases at V and 6 bases at J, with 14 bases in the middle. From germline, CDR1 is MNHEY and CDR2 SVGAGI. The CDR3 sequence is CASSPRDTGQPQHF. The CDR3 coding sequence is TGTGCCAGCAGTCCCAGGGATACGGGTCAGCCCCAGCATTTT.

The chain uses TRBV11-2 and TRBJ1-3; D not resolved. Germline values: CDR1 SGHAT, CDR2 FQNNGV. This CDR3 is built from 13 residues. V lost 5 bases and J lost 4, with 9 bases in between. In DNA, the CDR3 is TGTGCCAGCAGCGCGGGGTTGGGAAACACCATATATTTT. It specifies CASSAGLGNTIYF.

The chain carries TRBV27 and TRBJ1-2; tentatively, D is TRBD1 (5 bases). V lost 6 bases and J 7 bases, leaving 15 bases between the germline ends. The germline CDR1 and CDR2 sequences are MNHEY and SMNVEV (reference sequence). The CDR3 totals 13 residues. The CDR3 coding sequence is TGTGCCAGCAGCGACAGACCTGGACTTGGCTACACCTTC. Protein product: CASSDRPGLGYTF.

This chain joins TRBV12-3 or TRBV12-4 and TRBJ1-2, with D unclear. The CDR3 length is 12 residues. Between the trimmed V and J ends, which lost 5 bases and 4 bases, there was a span of 8 bases. This CDR3 is CASSTPSYGYTF. The CDR3 DNA follows: TGTGCCAGCAGTACACCCTCCTATGGCTACACCTTC.

V and J are TRBV9 and TRBJ1-1, with D uncertain. Germline values: CDR1 SGDLS, CDR2 YYNGEE. The CDR3 loop spans 13 amino acids. V lost 3 bases and J lost 1, with 7 bases in between. CDR3 in amino acids: CASSEGQNTEAFF. DNA for the CDR3: TGTGCCAGCAGCGAGGGTCAGAACACTGAAGCTTTCTTT.

This clone was seen a few times. The chain employs TRBV11-2 and TRBJ2-7; unclear D gene. Germline loops: CDR1 SGHAT, CDR2 FQNNGV. The CDR3 covers 13 residues. The ends were cut back, 4 bases at V and 5 bases at J, with 12 bases in the middle. Here the CDR3 DNA reads TGTGCCAGCAGCTCCGGGCTGCGAAACGAGCAGTACTTC. Translation gives CASSSGLRNEQYF. The whole variable domain, filled in from reference TRBV11-2 and TRBJ2-7, reads EAGVAQSPRYKIIEKRQSVAFWCNPISGHATLYWYQQILGQGPKLLIQFQNNGVVDDSQLPKDRFSAERLKGVDSTLKIQPAKLEDSAVYLCASSSGLRNEQYFGPGTRLTVT.

The gene calls are TRBV7-2 and TRBJ2-1; a weak D match, TRBD1 (6 bases). V was clipped by 5 bases and J by 4 bases, with 12 bases between them. The CDR3 consists of 14 residues. Germline CDR1 SGHTA, CDR2 FQGNSA. CDR3 nucleotides: TGTGCCAGCAGCCCAGGGGCAGGGTACAATGAGCAGTTCTTC. Amino acids: CASSPGAGYNEQFF.

This clone has a handful of counts. The chain recombines TRBV4-1 with TRBJ1-5, with 7 bases that match TRBD1. Germline V gene lookup returns CDR1 MGHRA and CDR2 YSYEKL. Trimming removed 0 bases from V and 7 bases from J; junction bases left unmatched: 9. The CDR3 has 16 residues. The CDR3 DNA is TGCGCCAGCAGCCAAGATTCGGCGCAGGGGGGCCAGCCCCAGCATTTT. It yields the protein CASSQDSAQGGQPQHF.

This clone was seen a single time. The chain carries TRBV7-2 and TRBJ1-3, with 9 bases aligning to TRBD1. CDR3 length: 18 amino acids. Germline trimming cut 1 base from V and 0 bases from J; bases unmatched to any gene: 7. CDR1 and CDR2 from the germline V gene are SGHTA and FQGNSA. The CDR3 region has the DNA TGTGCCAGCAGCTTAGGTATAGGGACAGGGTCCTCTGGAAACACCATATATTTT. The encoded protein is CASSLGIGTGSSGNTIYF.

The genes are TRBV3-1 (or the pseudogene TRBV3-2) and TRBJ2-2; possibly TRBD2 for D (5 bases). The V and J ends lost 6 bases and 7 bases respectively, with 21 bases between them. Per the germline V gene, CDR1 is LGHDT and CDR2 is YNNKEL (reference sequence). The CDR3 has 16 residues. CDR3 amino acids: CASSLLRYGKGGELFF. The CDR3 nucleotides are TGTGCCAGCAGTCTACTCAGATACGGGAAAGGCGGGGAGCTGTTTTTT.

The gene calls are TRBV27 and TRBJ2-7, with D possibly matching TRBD2 (5 bases). This CDR3 spans 12 amino acids. Per the germline V gene, CDR1 is MNHEY and CDR2 is SMNVEV (reference sequence). V was shortened by 6 bases and J by 12 bases, with 18 bases between the two germline ends. The CDR3 DNA reads TGTGCCAGCAGCCCTGGACCGAGGGCGGCGTACTTC. Translation gives CASSPGPRAAYF.

The rearrangement joins TRBV7-9 to TRBJ1-6, with unresolved D. The CDR3 has 13 amino acids. Trimming shortened V by 0 bases and J by 7 bases, and 4 bases separated the two germline ends. Germline V gene data show CDR1 as SEHNR and CDR2 as FQNEAQ (reference sequence). This CDR3 reads CASSLAENSPLHF. DNA for the CDR3: TGTGCCAGCAGCTTAGCGGAGAATTCACCCCTCCACTTT.

The V gene is TRBV7-2, the J gene TRBJ2-3; D is possibly TRBD2 (5 bases). Germline V gives CDR1 SGHTA, CDR2 FQGNSA. There are 14 residues in the CDR3. V lost 5 bases and J 4 bases, leaving 13 bases between the germline ends. CDR3 sequence reads: CASSDRGRPDTQYF. CDR3 nucleotide sequence: TGTGCCAGCAGCGATAGAGGGCGCCCAGATACGCAGTATTTT.

The CDR3 DNA follows: TGTGCCAGCAGCTTAGGAGGTGGAAACACCATATATTTT. Its translation: CASSLGGGNTIYF. The chain has TRBV7-9 and TRBJ1-3; no reliable D call. Germline CDR1 SEHNR, CDR2 FQNEAQ (reference sequence). V dropped 1 base and J dropped 3 bases, with 4 bases sitting between them. CDR3 size: 13 residues.

This clone showed up just once. This chain links TRBV11-2 with TRBJ2-7, with 7 nucleotides matching TRBD1. Germline V gene sequence: CDR1 SGHAT, CDR2 FQNNGV. This CDR3 is 13 amino acids long. V dropped 8 bases and J dropped 2; count of bases not matched to a gene: 6. CDR3 in DNA: TGTGCCAGCCAACAGGGGTGGCCCTACGAGCAGTACTTC. It specifies CASQQGWPYEQYF.

This clone was found once. The rearrangement links TRBV5-3 to TRBJ2-2; 14 bases are shared with TRBD2. TRBV5-3 is given ORF status, its function remaining uncertain. The V and J ends lost 7 bases and 4 bases, in that order; junction bases with no gene match: 15. There are 19 residues in the CDR3. The CDR3 protein is CARERPGLAGEMGTGELFF. The DNA of the CDR3 is TGTGCCAGAGAACGCCCGGGACTAGCGGGAGAAATGGGCACCGGGGAGCTGTTTTTT.